This T cell receptor (beta chain) was obtained from a study of sequential checkpoint blockade in melanoma. Treatment: randomized to nivolumab then ipilimumab (arm A) or the reverse (arm B). Germline V CDR1 and CDR2: MNHGY, SAAAGT. This CDR3 contains 14 residues. After removal of 9 bases from V and 3 bases from J, the junction contained 7 bases not matched to a gene. The protocol was immunoSEQ multiplex PCR, while the TCRdb copy is restricted to in-frame clones and leaves out a portion. The profile shows about 18,000 clones, 65% to 75% of them singletons. The sequence came from a human donor with melanoma. V and J are TRBV6-8 and TRBJ1-4; TRBD1 aligns across 7 bases. The specimen was tumor tissue (inferred from file names), collected from a patient given nivolumab and ipilimumab in sequence. CDR3 in amino acids: CASSWGQPNEKLFF. The DNA of the CDR3 is TGTGCCAGTTCATGGGGACAGCCTAATGAAAAACTGTTTTTT.